This T cell receptor beta chain is drawn from a study of ipilimumab plus nivolumab after autologous stem cell transplantation. TCRdb's table, derived via immunoSEQ multiplex PCR, lists solely in-frame clones and lacks some. The table lists 20,000 to 25,000 clones, 70% to 85% of them singletons. This TCR came from a male donor with diffuse large B-cell lymphoma. The material sequenced was PBMCs, taken in a trial of ipilimumab plus nivolumab as post-transplant consolidation.

Here the CDR3 DNA reads TGCAGCGTCGGACAGGGCATGGTAGGTACTGAAGCTTTCTTT. Translation: CSVGQGMVGTEAFF. J is TRBJ1-1 and V is TRBV29-1, with TRBD1 identical over 8 bases. The CDR3 length is 14 residues. V lost 6 bases to trimming and J lost 5 bases; unmatched junction nucleotides: 11. CDR1 and CDR2 from the germline V gene are SQVTM and ANQGSEA.